This is a list of T cell receptor beta chains from one sample in a study of T cell responses to AZD1222 COVID-19 vaccine. Profiled with immunoSEQ multiplex PCR; TCRdb holds only in-frame clones, not every one. The sample lists 150,000 to 200,000 clones, about 90% occurring once. This specimen was peripheral blood, taken on day 0 of AZD1222 vaccination. The receptor source for this set is an adult in good health. The CDR3 runs from the conserved cysteine through the conserved F or W.

TRBJ1-5,TRBV7-9,CASSLRGEQPQHF
TRBJ1-3,TRBV29-1,CSVETGSGNTIYF
TRBJ1-6,TRBV19,CASRALRGPNSPLHF
TRBJ1-6,TRBV9,CASSPSAGIPNSPLHF
TRBJ2-1,TRBV6-5,CASSYGKTGGVEQFF
TRBJ1-2,TRBV30,CAWTLTGRLTHTF
TRBJ2-7,TRBV11-3,CASTHYRGRAYEQYF
TRBJ2-7,TRBV6-2/TRBV6-3,CASSYDRTYSYEQYF
TRBJ2-7,TRBV7-9,CASSFLAGTYEQYF
TRBJ1-1,TRBV19,CASSVTGYTEAFF
TRBJ2-5,TRBV5-1,CASSLAGAQETQYF
TRBJ1-1,TRBV2,CASRESSTEAFF
TRBJ1-4,TRBV28,CASSLGTGGEKLFF
TRBJ1-1,TRBV5-6,CASSLAVGGRGKNTEAFF
TRBJ1-1,TRBV27,CASSIDRATEAFF
TRBJ1-2,TRBV19,CASSIVAESYGYTF
TRBJ2-2,TRBV2,CASSVISGGAFDTGELFF
TRBJ1-1,TRBV6-5,CASKKDVNTEAFF
TRBJ2-5,TRBV3-1/TRBV3-2,CASSPEDSARVETQYF
TRBJ1-2,TRBV5-6,CASSPTHGGPSYGYTF
TRBJ1-6,TRBV15,CATSTAYNSPLHF
TRBJ1-1,TRBV6-1,CASSEAGDTWNTEAFF
TRBJ1-1,TRBV10-2,CASSESTADEAFF
TRBJ2-5,TRBV5-1,CASSWGPREETQYF
TRBJ2-7,TRBV6-1,CASLRRGYEQYF
TRBJ2-2,TRBV6-5,CASTRVDTGELFF
TRBJ1-2,TRBV12-3/TRBV12-4,CASSYRGRYGYTF
TRBJ1-5,TRBV9,CASSEGTANQPQHF
TRBJ2-7,TRBV30,CAWSPDRGDYEQYF
TRBJ2-3,TRBV18,CASSPDRVADTQYF
TRBJ1-1,TRBV7-8,CASSLMDAEAFF
TRBJ2-7,TRBV7-9,CASSLAGGRGYEQYF
TRBJ1-5,TRBV5-1,CASSLSGAPEGQPQHF
TRBJ1-4,TRBV15,CATTDGGRSNEKLFF